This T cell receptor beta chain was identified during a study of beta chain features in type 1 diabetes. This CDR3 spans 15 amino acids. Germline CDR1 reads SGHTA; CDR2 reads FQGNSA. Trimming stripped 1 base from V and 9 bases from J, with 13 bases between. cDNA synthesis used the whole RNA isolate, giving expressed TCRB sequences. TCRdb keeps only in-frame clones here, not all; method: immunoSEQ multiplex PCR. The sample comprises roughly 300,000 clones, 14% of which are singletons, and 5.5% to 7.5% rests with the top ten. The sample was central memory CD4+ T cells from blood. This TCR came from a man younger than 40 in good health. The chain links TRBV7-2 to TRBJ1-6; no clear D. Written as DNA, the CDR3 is TGTGCCAGCAGCTTAGATCGGGTATCGGTTTCACCCCTCCACTTT. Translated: CASSLDRVSVSPLHF.